This TCR beta chain came from a study of OX40 agonist ivuxolimab in advanced cancers. The protocol was immunoSEQ multiplex PCR, while the TCRdb copy is restricted to in-frame clones and leaves out a portion. The sample carries more than 50,000 clones, around 90% recorded once. Germline V gives CDR1 LNHDA, CDR2 SQIVND (reference sequence). The CDR3 runs to 15 residues. V was clipped by 6 bases and J by 0 bases; unmatched bases: 8. At baseline, cycle 4 day 1, and cycle 7 day 1, blood was sampled. This sequence was found in an adult with an advanced solid tumor such as melanoma, head and neck, liver or kidney cancer. The input for sequencing was CD4+ or CD8+ T cells sorted from blood, taken in a trial of the OX40 agonist ivuxolimab. The V call is TRBV19, the J call TRBJ2-7; 7 bases are a match to TRBD1. The CDR3 DNA follows: TGTGCCAGTAGGACACAGGGGCGAAGCTCCTACGAGCAGTACTTC. Its translation: CASRTQGRSSYEQYF.